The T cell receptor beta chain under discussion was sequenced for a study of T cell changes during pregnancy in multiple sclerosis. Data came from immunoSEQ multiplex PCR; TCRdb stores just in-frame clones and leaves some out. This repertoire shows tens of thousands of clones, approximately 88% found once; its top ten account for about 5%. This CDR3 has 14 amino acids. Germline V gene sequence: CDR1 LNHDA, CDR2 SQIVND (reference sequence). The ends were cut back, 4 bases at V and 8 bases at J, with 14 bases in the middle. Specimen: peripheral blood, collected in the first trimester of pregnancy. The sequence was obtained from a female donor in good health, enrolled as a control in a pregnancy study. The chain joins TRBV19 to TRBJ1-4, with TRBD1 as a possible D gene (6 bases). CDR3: CASSTQGQGEKLFF. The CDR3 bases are TGTGCCAGTAGTACCCAGGGGCAGGGCGAAAAACTGTTTTTT.